A selection of T cell receptor beta chains follows, all from one sample in a study of monozygotic twins with inflammatory bowel disease. TCRdb derives one entry per CDR3 protein from the 5' RACE reads, leaving out DNA. The table lists over 350,000 distinct CDR3 sequences, with approximately 2.8% in the top ten. The sample comprised blood. The receptors were gathered from a human donor with ulcerative colitis or Crohn's disease, or a healthy co-twin of an affected twin (not recorded which). The CDR3 runs from the conserved cysteine through the conserved F or W.

v_gene: TRBV27; j_gene: TRBJ1-1; CDR3aa: CASSQGGGWSTEAFF
v_gene: TRBV7-2; j_gene: TRBJ2-1; CDR3aa: CASSSNRGNEQFF
v_gene: TRBV19; j_gene: TRBJ2-1; CDR3aa: CASTSALANGEQFF
v_gene: TRBV2; j_gene: TRBJ2-5; CDR3aa: CASSVQGRNQETQYF
v_gene: TRBV10-2; j_gene: TRBJ1-1; CDR3aa: CASSESKARVRTEAFF
v_gene: TRBV18; j_gene: TRBJ2-3; CDR3aa: CASSPSGGADTQYF
v_gene: TRBV20-1; j_gene: TRBJ2-5; CDR3aa: CSAAGGKKTQYF
v_gene: TRBV12-3/TRBV12-4; j_gene: TRBJ1-1; CDR3aa: CASTGARRGAEAFF
v_gene: TRBV5-6; j_gene: TRBJ2-1; CDR3aa: CASSFDRFAGISYNEQFF
v_gene: TRBV25-1; j_gene: TRBJ2-1; CDR3aa: CASSEYAGENYNEQFF
v_gene: TRBV12-3/TRBV12-4; j_gene: TRBJ2-7; CDR3aa: CASSTTPGQGPSEQYF
v_gene: TRBV24-1; j_gene: TRBJ1-5; CDR3aa: CATSATTNQPQHF
v_gene: TRBV9; j_gene: TRBJ1-1; CDR3aa: CASSVGGREAFF
v_gene: TRBV6-5; j_gene: TRBJ2-3; CDR3aa: CASSYDSSTDTQYF
v_gene: TRBV7-2; j_gene: TRBJ2-1; CDR3aa: CASSLGRHPGNEQFF
v_gene: TRBV4-3; j_gene: TRBJ1-1; CDR3aa: CASRRETGLGTEAFF
v_gene: TRBV20-1; j_gene: TRBJ1-6; CDR3aa: CSAYDRVRSSYNSPLHF
v_gene: TRBV11-1; j_gene: TRBJ2-1; CDR3aa: CASYSDRGNEQFF
v_gene: TRBV7-8; j_gene: TRBJ1-1; CDR3aa: CASSLARAEAFF
v_gene: TRBV20-1; j_gene: TRBJ2-2; CDR3aa: CSATSGPYTGELFF
v_gene: TRBV9; j_gene: TRBJ2-3; CDR3aa: CASSRIYSADTQYF
v_gene: TRBV5-1; j_gene: TRBJ2-1; CDR3aa: CASSAGHGLDEQFF
v_gene: TRBV12-3/TRBV12-4; j_gene: TRBJ2-5; CDR3aa: CASTLGDRDQETQYF
v_gene: TRBV3-1; j_gene: TRBJ2-1; CDR3aa: CASSQDGGGAGNEQFF
v_gene: TRBV6-2/TRBV6-3; j_gene: TRBJ2-3; CDR3aa: CASSLRAGGTTDTDTQYF
v_gene: TRBV4-1; j_gene: TRBJ2-4; CDR3aa: CASRQTLAEDIQYF
v_gene: TRBV7-9; j_gene: TRBJ2-5; CDR3aa: CASSFLEGRITQYF
v_gene: TRBV7-2; j_gene: TRBJ2-7; CDR3aa: CASSVGLAGGSYEQYF
v_gene: TRBV4-3; j_gene: TRBJ2-1; CDR3aa: CASSYGQGSSYNEQFF
v_gene: TRBV24-1; j_gene: TRBJ2-3; CDR3aa: CATSDDPMTGEMAVHF
v_gene: TRBV5-4; j_gene: TRBJ2-7; CDR3aa: CASSPGRGYEQYF
v_gene: TRBV20-1; j_gene: TRBJ2-5; CDR3aa: CSARHYEETQYF
v_gene: TRBV19; j_gene: TRBJ2-2; CDR3aa: CASRWGIQATGELFF
v_gene: TRBV24-1; j_gene: TRBJ2-5; CDR3aa: CATSVGSRSRAGQTQYF
v_gene: TRBV7-9; j_gene: TRBJ2-5; CDR3aa: CASSPRTGQETQYF
v_gene: TRBV11-2; j_gene: TRBJ2-3; CDR3aa: CASTSPDRAVTDTQYF
v_gene: TRBV5-1; j_gene: TRBJ1-2; CDR3aa: CASSLDRAMSGGYTF
v_gene: TRBV11-2; j_gene: TRBJ1-1; CDR3aa: CASSVGILNTEAFF
v_gene: TRBV12-3/TRBV12-4; j_gene: TRBJ1-5; CDR3aa: CASSFTGSGRQPQHF
v_gene: TRBV29-1; j_gene: TRBJ2-1; CDR3aa: CSGWRGADEQFF
v_gene: TRBV7-8; j_gene: TRBJ2-5; CDR3aa: CASSLARGREQETQYF
v_gene: TRBV5-1; j_gene: TRBJ1-2; CDR3aa: CASSTTGDTNGYTF
v_gene: TRBV5-1; j_gene: TRBJ2-5; CDR3aa: CASSLVLVFSRVQETQYF
v_gene: TRBV20-1; j_gene: TRBJ2-1; CDR3aa: CSARAELSGRYTDEQFF
v_gene: TRBV7-3; j_gene: TRBJ2-1; CDR3aa: CASSPNGLVKPNEQFF
v_gene: TRBV6-2/TRBV6-3; j_gene: TRBJ2-7; CDR3aa: CASSYSPGDNYEQYF
v_gene: TRBV4-3; j_gene: TRBJ1-4; CDR3aa: CASSQERGTGRGTNEKLFF
v_gene: TRBV5-6; j_gene: TRBJ1-5; CDR3aa: CASSSTGYNQPQHF
v_gene: TRBV6-6; j_gene: TRBJ2-3; CDR3aa: CGEPRLAGGLGTDTQYF
v_gene: TRBV12-3/TRBV12-4; j_gene: TRBJ1-1; CDR3aa: CASSLLERPEAFF
v_gene: TRBV15; j_gene: TRBJ2-3; CDR3aa: CATGEGATDTQYF
v_gene: TRBV5-1; j_gene: TRBJ1-1; CDR3aa: CASSLGDRGWTEAFF
v_gene: TRBV7-9; j_gene: TRBJ2-3; CDR3aa: CASSDRGAGSDTQYF
v_gene: TRBV5-4; j_gene: TRBJ2-1; CDR3aa: CASSFPKTSGGAGEQFF
v_gene: TRBV5-4; j_gene: TRBJ2-7; CDR3aa: CASSLRRGLSYEQYF